The subject of this entry is one TCR beta chain. Its antigen remains unidentified. This sample stems from a study of graft-versus-host responses after intestinal transplantation. As for the study in general: Anti-thymocyte globulin served as induction for all recipients, who then took tacrolimus and steroids for about three years. Findings of the study overall: Recipient bone marrow held GvH clones, some seen earlier in ileum or blood.

Libraries were prepared by immunoSEQ multiplex PCR; TCRdb keeps only in-frame clonotypes and omits some of them. The repertoire consists of around 90,000 clones, with roughly 93% occurring once and the leading ten covering roughly 0.2%. The specimen comprised unstimulated CD4+ T cells sorted from spleen or lymph node cells, sampled before transplant. The sequence came from a human donor who was the organ donor for an intestinal transplant.

CDR3 loop: CASRVAGGATDTQYF. In DNA form, the CDR3 reads TGTGCCAGCAGGGTAGCGGGGGGGGCCACAGATACGCAGTATTTT. The rearrangement links TRBV27 to TRBJ2-3; 11 bases are a match to TRBD2. The length of the CDR3 is 15 residues. The J segment lost 2 bases and the V segment lost 6 bases, leaving 4 bases of the junction unmatched. Germline loops: CDR1 MNHEY, CDR2 SMNVEV (reference sequence).